These 27 T cell receptor beta chains came from one sample sequenced in a study of T cells in Graves' hyperthyroidism and ophthalmopathy. RNA transcripts provided the source from which TCR beta CDR3 regions were amplified. HTBI primers were the set used in a first-round RT-PCR of the TCR CDR3. MiXCR, run by TCRdb on the multiplex PCR reads, gives a single entry per CDR3 protein. The profile shows 600,000 to 750,000 distinct CDR3 sequences, roughly 17% of them singletons. The sequenced material came from blood. Receptor source: a man aged 50 to 60 with Graves' hyperthyroidism.

There are many counts of this clonotype. The chain combines TRBV27 with TRBJ2-3; 9 bases agree with TRBD2. The CDR3 totals 16 residues. With 3 bases clipped from V and 2 bases from J, the junction kept 6 bases outside the gene matches. Germline V gene sequence: CDR1 MNHEY, CDR2 SMNVEV (reference sequence). CDR3 nucleotide sequence: TGTGCCAGCAGTTTGGGACTAGCACTCGTCACAGATACGCAGTATTTT. It translates to CASSLGLALVTDTQYF.

In its sample, this clonotype was seen many times. The chain joins TRBV3-1 to TRBJ1-2, with D unresolved. The germline CDR1 and CDR2 sequences are LGHDT and YNNKEL (reference sequence). The CDR3 spans 13 residues. Trimming removed 1 base at V and 9 bases at J, with 12 bases between. The DNA of the CDR3 is TGTGCCAGCAGCCAAGGCGGAGTGAGTCGCTACACCTTC. Protein sequence: CASSQGGVSRYTF.

This clonotype was observed many times. V gene TRBV10-2 combines with J gene TRBJ1-1; D not certain. Trimming left V 10 bases short and J 4 bases short, with 7 bases between. The CDR3 covers 10 residues. Germline lookup yields CDR1 WSHSY and CDR2 SAAADI. The CDR3 here is CATRSTEAFF. CDR3 DNA: TGCGCCACCAGAAGCACTGAAGCTTTCTTT.

This clonotype has just a few counts. Since no conserved phenylalanine or tryptophan closes the CDR3, a read error is the likely cause. The V and J genes are TRBV28 and TRBJ1-3; unclear D gene. Per germline, CDR1 MDHEN and CDR2 SYDVKM. The CDR3 runs 15 residues. V lost 3 bases to trimming and J lost 0 bases, with 9 bases between them. The CDR3 spells CASSLDPGSGNTIYL. In DNA, the CDR3 is TGTGCCAGCAGTTTGGATCCAGGCTCTGGAAACACCATATATCTT.

This clonotype has ten or more counts. This chain links TRBV5-1 with TRBJ2-2; D gene ambiguous. Germline CDR1 SGHRS, CDR2 YFSETQ. This CDR3 is built from 15 residues. V shed 0 bases and J shed 1 base, with 7 bases lying between them. CDR3 amino acids: CASSLGHQNTGELFF. The CDR3 coding sequence is TGCGCCAGCAGCTTGGGGCATCAGAACACCGGGGAGCTGTTTTTT.

This clonotype was recorded a few times. The chain links TRBV6-1 to TRBJ2-7; 11 positions agree with TRBD2. CDR3 length: 16 amino acids. Trimming at V came to 5 bases and at J to 0 bases, leaving 6 bases not matched to a gene. CDR1 and CDR2 from the germline V gene are MNHNS and SASEGT. The CDR3 here is CASSYSSGRSSYEQYF. The CDR3 DNA sequence: TGTGCCAGCAGTTACTCTAGCGGGAGGAGCTCCTACGAGCAGTACTTC.

This clonotype was seen more than once but under ten times. This chain uses TRBV28 with TRBJ2-7; D gene uncertain. This CDR3 spans 14 amino acids. Looked up from germline, CDR1 is MDHEN and CDR2 is SYDVKM. The V and J ends lost 5 bases and 5 bases respectively, with 16 bases between them. The CDR3 sequence: CASSTSRQVNEQYF. The CDR3 DNA sequence: TGTGCCAGCAGTACATCCCGCCAGGTGAACGAGCAGTACTTC.

This clonotype was counted many times. This chain uses TRBV12-3 or TRBV12-4 with TRBJ2-3, with 12 bases that match TRBD1. With 6 bases clipped from V and 4 bases from J, the junction kept 11 bases outside the gene matches. This CDR3 spans 17 amino acids. The DNA of the CDR3 is TGTGCCAGCAGCGCCCAGCTGGGGACAGGGGGCCCAGATACGCAGTATTTT. Its translation is CASSAQLGTGGPDTQYF.

The gene calls are TRBV2 and TRBJ2-7, with 11 bases fitting TRBD2. The CDR3 covers 15 residues. J lost 6 bases, V lost 3 bases, and 7 bases had no gene match. CDR1 is SNHLY, CDR2 FYNNEI, per germline. Written as DNA, the CDR3 is TGTGCCAGCAGTGAGATACTAGCGGGAGTCTCCGAGCAGTACTTC. Translating gives CASSEILAGVSEQYF.

The V and J genes are TRBV20-1 and TRBJ2-5; D is possibly TRBD2 (6 bases). The V and J ends lost 3 bases and 2 bases respectively, with 16 bases between them. Looked up from germline, CDR1 is DFQATT and CDR2 is SNEGSKA (reference sequence). The CDR3 totals 15 residues. Here the CDR3 reads CSASSDSGTQETQYF. CDR3 coding DNA: TGCAGTGCTAGTAGTGATAGCGGTACTCAAGAGACCCAGTACTTC.

This clonotype was seen at least ten times. V and J are TRBV20-1 and TRBJ2-7; no clear D. Germline assignment: CDR1 DFQATT and CDR2 SNEGSKA (reference sequence). V was cut by 5 bases and J by 0 bases, with 14 bases left in between. There are 14 residues in the CDR3. The CDR3 DNA reads as TGCAGTGCTGAGACACTGGGCTACTCCTACGAGCAGTACTTC. Translating gives CSAETLGYSYEQYF.

This clonotype was detected only a few times. The rearrangement links TRBV28 to TRBJ1-2; D remains ambiguous. V was trimmed by 5 bases and J by 7 bases, leaving 8 bases between them. Germline CDR1 is MDHEN and CDR2 is SYDVKM. This CDR3 comprises 11 residues. CDR3 nucleotides: TGTGCCAGCAGTATCTCAGTTGGCTACACCTTC. Translated: CASSISVGYTF.

About this clonotype itself: A clone one base away is much larger, so this may be a read error. The rearrangement links TRBV7-9 to TRBJ2-5, with D maybe TRBD2 (7 bases). Trimming removed 5 bases at V and 4 bases at J, with 14 bases between. Germline values: CDR1 SEHNR, CDR2 FQNEAQ (reference sequence). The CDR3 sequence is 14 residues long. The CDR3 loop is CASSTTGGLETQYF. In DNA form, the CDR3 reads TGTGCCAGCAGCACGACGGGGGGCCTAGAGACCCAGTACTTC.

This clonotype was found many times. The rearrangement uses TRBV28 and TRBJ2-7; D ambiguous. CDR1 is MDHEN and CDR2 is SYDVKM in the germline V gene. There are 14 residues in the CDR3. Trimming took off 2 bases at V and 3 bases at J, with 11 bases between the two ends. DNA for the CDR3: TGTGCCAGCAGTTTAAGTACAGACTTCTACGAGCAGTACTTC. Translated, it gives CASSLSTDFYEQYF.

This CDR3 reads CASSPDRGTNTEAFF. CDR3 coding DNA: TGTGCCAGCAGCCCCGACAGGGGCACGAACACTGAAGCTTTCTTT. This chain uses TRBV7-9 with TRBJ1-1; 8 bases line up with TRBD1. V shed 5 bases and J 1 base; nucleotides not matched to a gene: 6. Germline CDR1 reads SEHNR; CDR2 reads FQNEAQ (reference sequence). The CDR3 spans 15 residues.

This clonotype was observed many times. V and J are TRBV19 and TRBJ2-2; D assignment may be TRBD1 or TRBD2 (5 bases each). V was cut by 9 bases and J by 0 bases, with 14 bases left in between. Germline CDR1 reads LNHDA; CDR2 reads SQIVND (reference sequence). The CDR3 contains 15 residues. This chain's CDR3 is CASRPGAANTGELFF. CDR3 bases: TGTGCCAGCCGCCCCGGGGCCGCGAACACCGGGGAGCTGTTTTTT.

This sequence joins TRBV20-1 and TRBJ2-7; a weak D match, TRBD1 (5 bases). V was cut by 6 bases and J by 2 bases, with 17 bases left in between. The CDR3 extends over 14 amino acids. Germline values: CDR1 DFQATT, CDR2 SNEGSKA (reference sequence). CDR3 amino acids: CSALHDSSPYEQYF. Here the CDR3 DNA reads TGCAGTGCCCTCCACGACAGTTCCCCCTACGAGCAGTACTTC.

At least ten counts were recorded for this clonotype. The genes are TRBV20-1 and TRBJ2-7; 10 positions agree with TRBD1. The CDR3 consists of 13 residues. The germline CDR1 and CDR2 sequences are DFQATT and SNEGSKA (reference sequence). Germline trimming cut 7 bases from V and 5 bases from J; bases unmatched to any gene: 8. CDR3 coding DNA: TGCAGTGTTCCGGGACAGGGGATCAACGAGCAGTACTTC. Translation: CSVPGQGINEQYF.

At least ten counts were recorded for this clonotype. The rearrangement links TRBV27 to TRBJ1-5; D not resolved. The germline V and J ends were trimmed by 2 bases and 6 bases, with 8 bases remaining between them. Germline CDR1 MNHEY, CDR2 SMNVEV (reference sequence). The CDR3 is made up of 13 amino acids. CDR3 DNA sequence: TGTGCCAGCAGTTTAGGAGGGATTCAGCCCCAGCATTTT. The encoded protein is CASSLGGIQPQHF.

The chain joins TRBV28 to TRBJ1-6, with D possibly being TRBD1 (5 bases). This CDR3 has 14 amino acids. The germline CDR1 and CDR2 sequences are MDHEN and SYDVKM. Trimming cost V 7 bases and J 9 bases, with 16 bases left between them. The CDR3 nucleotides read TGTGCCAGCAACTACCCACAGACAGCTTCACCCCTCCACTTT. Translation gives CASNYPQTASPLHF.

This clonotype has more than one count but fewer than ten. The rearrangement uses TRBV28 and TRBJ2-2; D is perhaps TRBD1 or TRBD2 (5 bases each). V was trimmed by 3 bases and J by 8 bases, leaving 16 bases between them. Germline lookup yields CDR1 MDHEN and CDR2 SYDVKM. The CDR3 has 15 residues. CDR3 in DNA: TGTGCCAGCAGTTTGGGGACCCCCTTTAGTGGGGAGCTGTTTTTT. Protein product: CASSLGTPFSGELFF.

This clonotype showed up many times. The V gene is TRBV7-9, the J gene TRBJ2-3, with D perhaps matching TRBD2 (6 bases). The CDR3 spans 17 residues. Trimming removed 5 bases from V and 2 bases from J, with 20 bases in between. The germline gives CDR1 SEHNR, CDR2 FQNEAQ (reference sequence). CDR3 sequence: CASSPGGRLDFTDTQYF. The CDR3 bases are TGTGCCAGCAGCCCCGGGGGAAGGCTTGATTTCACAGATACGCAGTATTTT.

J is TRBJ2-5 and V is TRBV25-1; perhaps TRBD1 as D (6 bases). The germline V gene encodes CDR1 MGHDK and CDR2 SYGVNS. The CDR3 runs to 17 residues. The ends were cut back, 5 bases at V and 2 bases at J, with 21 bases in the middle. The CDR3 DNA reads TGTGCCAGCAGTTTCATAGGTGGGGCAGGGGATCAAGAGACCCAGTACTTC. This sequence encodes CASSFIGGAGDQETQYF.

The chain employs TRBV6-1 and TRBJ2-2, with 8 bases aligning to TRBD1. From germline, CDR1 is MNHNS and CDR2 SASEGT. Germline trimming cut 11 bases from V and 6 bases from J; bases unmatched to any gene: 5. This CDR3 contains 12 residues. The CDR3 sequence: CAARTGSGELFF. CDR3 DNA: TGTGCCGCCCGGACAGGGTCCGGGGAGCTGTTTTTT.

This clonotype appeared many times. The V gene is TRBV11-2, the J gene TRBJ2-1; D tentatively fits TRBD1 or TRBD2 (7 bases each). Germline assignment: CDR1 SGHAT and CDR2 FQNNGV. This CDR3 has 14 amino acids. V was trimmed by 3 bases and J by 7 bases, leaving 13 bases between them. The chain's CDR3 is CASSFYRGGNEQFF. CDR3 DNA: TGTGCCAGCAGCTTCTACAGGGGAGGGAATGAGCAGTTCTTC.

This clonotype was seen a handful of times. The genes are TRBV6-5 and TRBJ1-2; D is uncertain. Per germline, CDR1 MNHEY and CDR2 SVGAGI. V lost 0 bases, J lost 3 bases, and 11 bases lay in between. The CDR3 length is 15 residues. CDR3 loop: CASSYSQVLDYGYTF. The CDR3 nucleotides read TGTGCCAGCAGTTACTCCCAGGTCCTAGACTATGGCTACACCTTC.

This clonotype was seen many times. The chain links TRBV28 to TRBJ1-2; no clear D. Germline loops: CDR1 MDHEN, CDR2 SYDVKM. The CDR3 is 11 amino acids. V lost 4 bases to trimming and J lost 4 bases, with 4 bases between them. CDR3 in amino acids: CASSWAYGYTF. The CDR3 bases are TGTGCCAGCAGTTGGGCCTATGGCTACACCTTC.